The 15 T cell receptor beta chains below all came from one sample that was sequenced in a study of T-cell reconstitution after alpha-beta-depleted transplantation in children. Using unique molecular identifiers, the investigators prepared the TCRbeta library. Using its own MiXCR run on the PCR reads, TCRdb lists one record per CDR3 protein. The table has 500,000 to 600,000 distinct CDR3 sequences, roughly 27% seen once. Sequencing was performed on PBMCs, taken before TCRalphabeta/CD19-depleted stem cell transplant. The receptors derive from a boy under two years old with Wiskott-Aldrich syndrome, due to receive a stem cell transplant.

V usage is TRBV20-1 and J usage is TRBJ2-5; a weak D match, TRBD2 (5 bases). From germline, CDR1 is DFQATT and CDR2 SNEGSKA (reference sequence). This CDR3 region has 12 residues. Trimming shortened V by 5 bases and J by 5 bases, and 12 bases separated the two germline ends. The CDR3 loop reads CSASTRGETQYF. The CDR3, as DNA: TGCAGTGCTTCCACACGGGGTGAGACCCAGTACTTC.

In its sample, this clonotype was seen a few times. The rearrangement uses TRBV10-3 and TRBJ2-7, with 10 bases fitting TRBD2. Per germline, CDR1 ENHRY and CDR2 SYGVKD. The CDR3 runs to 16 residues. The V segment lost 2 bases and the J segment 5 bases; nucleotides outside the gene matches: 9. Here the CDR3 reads CAISEGASGRFNEQYF. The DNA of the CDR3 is TGTGCCATCAGTGAGGGCGCTAGCGGGAGATTCAACGAGCAGTACTTC.

The DNA for the CDR3 is TGTGCCAGCAGTTCCGCCGGAATGAACACTGAAGCTTTCTTT. Translation: CASSSAGMNTEAFF. The V gene is TRBV12-3 or TRBV12-4, the J gene TRBJ1-1, with unresolved D. V lost 4 bases to trimming and J lost 0 bases, with 9 bases between them. This CDR3 spans 14 amino acids.

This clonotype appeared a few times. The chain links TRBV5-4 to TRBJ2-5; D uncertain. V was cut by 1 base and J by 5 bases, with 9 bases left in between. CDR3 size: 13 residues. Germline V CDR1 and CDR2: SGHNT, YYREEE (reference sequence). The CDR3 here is CASSLNLEETQYF. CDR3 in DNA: TGTGCCAGCAGCTTGAATTTGGAGGAGACCCAGTACTTC. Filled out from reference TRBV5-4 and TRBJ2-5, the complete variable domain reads ETGVTQSPTHLIKTRGQQVTLRCSSQSGHNTVSWYQQALGQGPQFIFQYYREEENGRGNFPPRFSGLQFPNYSSELNVNALELDDSALYLCASSLNLEETQYFGPGTRLLVL.

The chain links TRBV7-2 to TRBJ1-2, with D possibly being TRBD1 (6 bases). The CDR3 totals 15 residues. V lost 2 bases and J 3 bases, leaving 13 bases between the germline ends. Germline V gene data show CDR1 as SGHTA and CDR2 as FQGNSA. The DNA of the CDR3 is TGTGCCAGCAGCTTACGAGGGGGGGCTGACTATGGCTACACCTTC. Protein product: CASSLRGGADYGYTF. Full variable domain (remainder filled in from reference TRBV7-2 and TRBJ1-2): GAGVSQSPSNKVTEKGKDVELRCDPISGHTALYWYRQSLGQGLEFLIYFQGNSAPDKSGLPSDRFSAERTGGSVSTLTIQRTQQEDSAVYLCASSLRGGADYGYTFGSGTRLTVV.

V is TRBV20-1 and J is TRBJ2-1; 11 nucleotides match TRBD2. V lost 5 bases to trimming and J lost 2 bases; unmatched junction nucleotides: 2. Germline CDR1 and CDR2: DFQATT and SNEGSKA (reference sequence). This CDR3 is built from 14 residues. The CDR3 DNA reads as TGCAGTGCTTTGGGACTAGCGGCCTACAATGAGCAGTTCTTC. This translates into CSALGLAAYNEQFF.

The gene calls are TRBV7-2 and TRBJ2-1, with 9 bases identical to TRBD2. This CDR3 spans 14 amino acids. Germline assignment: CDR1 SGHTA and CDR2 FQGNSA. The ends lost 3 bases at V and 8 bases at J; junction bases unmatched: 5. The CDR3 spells CASSLGGRAHEQFF. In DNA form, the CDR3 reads TGTGCCAGCAGCTTGGGCGGGAGGGCCCATGAGCAGTTCTTC.

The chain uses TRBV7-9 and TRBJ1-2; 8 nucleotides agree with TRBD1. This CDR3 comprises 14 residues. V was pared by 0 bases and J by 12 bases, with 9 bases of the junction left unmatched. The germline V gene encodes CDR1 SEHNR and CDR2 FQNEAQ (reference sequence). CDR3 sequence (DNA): TGTGCCAGCAGCTTAGCGGGGGCAGGGGGCGAGAACACCTTC. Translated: CASSLAGAGGENTF.

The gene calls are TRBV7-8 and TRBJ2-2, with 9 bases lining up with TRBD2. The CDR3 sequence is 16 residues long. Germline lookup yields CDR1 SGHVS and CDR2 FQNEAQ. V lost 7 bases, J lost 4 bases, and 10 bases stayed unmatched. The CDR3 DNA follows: TGTGCCAGCACTATAGCGGGAGCGGGCAGCACCGGGGAGCTGTTTTTT. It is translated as CASTIAGAGSTGELFF. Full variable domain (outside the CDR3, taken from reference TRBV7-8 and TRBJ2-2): GAGVSQSPRYKVAKRGQDVALRCDPISGHVSLFWYQQALGQGPEFLTYFQNEAQLDKSGLPSDRFFAERPEGSVSTLKIQRTQQEDSAVYLCASTIAGAGSTGELFFGEGSRLTVL.

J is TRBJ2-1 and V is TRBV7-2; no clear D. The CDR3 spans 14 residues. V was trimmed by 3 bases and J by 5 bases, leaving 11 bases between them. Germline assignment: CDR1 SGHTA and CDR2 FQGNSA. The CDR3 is CASSFVGGDNEQFF. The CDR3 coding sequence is TGTGCCAGCAGCTTTGTAGGTGGGGACAATGAGCAGTTCTTC.

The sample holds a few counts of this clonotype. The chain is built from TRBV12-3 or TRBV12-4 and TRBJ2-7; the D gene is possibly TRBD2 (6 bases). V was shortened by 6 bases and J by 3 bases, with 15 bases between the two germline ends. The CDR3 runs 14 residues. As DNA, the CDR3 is TGTGCCAGCAGACCCGGGACTTTCCTCTACGAGCAGTACTTC. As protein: CASRPGTFLYEQYF.

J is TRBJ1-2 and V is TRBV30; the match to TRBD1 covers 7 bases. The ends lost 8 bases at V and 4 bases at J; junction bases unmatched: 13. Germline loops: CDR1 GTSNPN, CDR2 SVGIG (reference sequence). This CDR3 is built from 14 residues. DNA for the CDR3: TGTGCCCAAAGAACCAGGGGGAAGGTCTATGGCTACACCTTC. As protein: CAQRTRGKVYGYTF.

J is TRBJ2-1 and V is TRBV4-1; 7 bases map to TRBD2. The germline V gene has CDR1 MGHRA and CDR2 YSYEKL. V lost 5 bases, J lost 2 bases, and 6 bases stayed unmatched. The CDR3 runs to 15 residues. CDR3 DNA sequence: TGCGCCAGCAGCTCACTAGCGCAACCCTACAATGAGCAGTTCTTC. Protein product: CASSSLAQPYNEQFF.

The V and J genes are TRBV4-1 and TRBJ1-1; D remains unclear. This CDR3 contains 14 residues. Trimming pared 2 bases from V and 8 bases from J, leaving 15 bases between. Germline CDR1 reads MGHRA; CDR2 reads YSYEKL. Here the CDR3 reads CASSQFGLGGEAFF. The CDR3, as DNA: TGCGCCAGCAGCCAATTTGGACTTGGAGGGGAAGCTTTCTTT.

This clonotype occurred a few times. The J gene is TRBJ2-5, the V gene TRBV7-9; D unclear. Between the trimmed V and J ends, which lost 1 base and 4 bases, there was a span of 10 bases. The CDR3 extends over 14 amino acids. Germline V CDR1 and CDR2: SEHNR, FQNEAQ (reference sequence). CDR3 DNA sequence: TGTGCCAGCAGCTTAGACATGCTGAGAGAGACCCAGTACTTC. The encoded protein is CASSLDMLRETQYF.